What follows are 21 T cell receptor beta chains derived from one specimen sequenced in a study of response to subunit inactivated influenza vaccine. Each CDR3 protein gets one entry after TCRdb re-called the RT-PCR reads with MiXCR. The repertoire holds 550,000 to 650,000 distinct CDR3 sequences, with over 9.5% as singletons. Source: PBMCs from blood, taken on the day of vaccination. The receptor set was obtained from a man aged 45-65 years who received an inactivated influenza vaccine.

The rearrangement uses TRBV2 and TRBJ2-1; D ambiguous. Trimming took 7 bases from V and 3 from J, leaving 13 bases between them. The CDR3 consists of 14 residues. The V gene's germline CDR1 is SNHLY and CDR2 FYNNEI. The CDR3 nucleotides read TGTGCCAGCAAAAGCCCTCAGGTCTACAATGAGCAGTTCTTC. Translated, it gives CASKSPQVYNEQFF.

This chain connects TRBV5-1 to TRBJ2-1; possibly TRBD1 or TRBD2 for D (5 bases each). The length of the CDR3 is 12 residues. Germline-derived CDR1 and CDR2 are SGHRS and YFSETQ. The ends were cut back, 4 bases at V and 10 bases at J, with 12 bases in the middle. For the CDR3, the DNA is TGCGCCAGCAGCCCGGACGGGGCGGAGCAGTTCTTC. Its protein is CASSPDGAEQFF.

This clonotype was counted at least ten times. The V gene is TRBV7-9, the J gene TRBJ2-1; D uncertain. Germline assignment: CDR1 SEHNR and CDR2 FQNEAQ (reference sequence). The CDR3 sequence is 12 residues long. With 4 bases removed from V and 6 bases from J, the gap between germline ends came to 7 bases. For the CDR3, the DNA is TGTGCCAGCAGCTATACTGGCAATGAGCAGTTCTTC. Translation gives CASSYTGNEQFF.

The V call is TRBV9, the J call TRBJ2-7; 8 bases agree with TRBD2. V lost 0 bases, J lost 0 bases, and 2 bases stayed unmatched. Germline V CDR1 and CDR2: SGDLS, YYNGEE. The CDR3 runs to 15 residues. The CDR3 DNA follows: TGTGCCAGCAGCGTAGGACTAGCGAGCTCCTACGAGCAGTACTTC. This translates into CASSVGLASSYEQYF.

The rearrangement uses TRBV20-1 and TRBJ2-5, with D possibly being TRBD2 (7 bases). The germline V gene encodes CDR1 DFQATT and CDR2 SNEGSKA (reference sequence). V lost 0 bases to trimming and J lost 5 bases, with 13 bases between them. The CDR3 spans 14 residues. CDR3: CSARDLRGAETQYF. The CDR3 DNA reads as TGCAGTGCTAGAGATCTTCGGGGGGCCGAGACCCAGTACTTC.

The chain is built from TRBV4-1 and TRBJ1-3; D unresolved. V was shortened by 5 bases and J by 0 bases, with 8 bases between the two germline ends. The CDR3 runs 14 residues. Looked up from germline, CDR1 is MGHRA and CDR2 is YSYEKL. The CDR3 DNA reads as TGCGCCAGCAGCTCCGGGGTCTCTGGAAACACCATATATTTT. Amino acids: CASSSGVSGNTIYF.

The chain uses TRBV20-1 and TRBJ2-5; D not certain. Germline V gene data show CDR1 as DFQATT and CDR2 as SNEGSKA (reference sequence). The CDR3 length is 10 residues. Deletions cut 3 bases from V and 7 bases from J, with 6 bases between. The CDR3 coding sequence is TGCAGTGCTAGTAAGGGGACCCAGTACTTC. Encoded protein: CSASKGTQYF.

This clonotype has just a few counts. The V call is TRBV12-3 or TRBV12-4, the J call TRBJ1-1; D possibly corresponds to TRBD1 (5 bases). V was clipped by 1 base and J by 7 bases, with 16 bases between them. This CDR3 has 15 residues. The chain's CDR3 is CASSLGTGGIDEAFF. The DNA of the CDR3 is TGTGCCAGCAGTTTAGGTACAGGTGGAATCGATGAAGCTTTCTTT.

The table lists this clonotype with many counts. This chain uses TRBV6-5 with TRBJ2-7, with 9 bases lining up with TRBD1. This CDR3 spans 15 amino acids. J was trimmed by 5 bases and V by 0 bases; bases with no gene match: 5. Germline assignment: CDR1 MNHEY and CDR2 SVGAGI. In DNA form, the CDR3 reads TGTGCCAGCAGTTACTCATACAGGGGGCGGAACGAGCAGTACTTC. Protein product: CASSYSYRGRNEQYF.

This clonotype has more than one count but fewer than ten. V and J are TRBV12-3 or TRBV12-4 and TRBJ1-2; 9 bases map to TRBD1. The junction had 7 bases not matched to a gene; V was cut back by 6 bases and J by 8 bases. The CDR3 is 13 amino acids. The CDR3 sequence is CASRGDRAGGYTF. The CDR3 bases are TGTGCCAGCAGAGGGGACAGGGCAGGCGGCTACACCTTC.

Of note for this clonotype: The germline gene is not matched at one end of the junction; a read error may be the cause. DNA of the CDR3: TGTGCCAGCAGGGCCCTGGGTAGCAATCATCCCCAGCATTTT. Amino acids: CASRALGSNHPQHF. The V and J genes are TRBV12-3 or TRBV12-4 and TRBJ1-5; no firm D call. This CDR3 region has 14 residues.

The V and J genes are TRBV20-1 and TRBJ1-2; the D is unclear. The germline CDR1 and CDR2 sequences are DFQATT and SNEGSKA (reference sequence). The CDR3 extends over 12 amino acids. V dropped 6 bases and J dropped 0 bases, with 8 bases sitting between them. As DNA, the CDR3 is TGCAGTGCGGGAACGGCTAACTATGGCTACACCTTC. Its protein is CSAGTANYGYTF.

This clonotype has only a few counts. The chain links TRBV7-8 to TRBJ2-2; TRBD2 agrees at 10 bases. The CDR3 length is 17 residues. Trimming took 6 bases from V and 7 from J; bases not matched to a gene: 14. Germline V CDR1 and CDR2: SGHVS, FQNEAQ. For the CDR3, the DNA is TGTGCCAGCAGTCAAATCGGGAGACTAGCGGGCCACGGGGAGCTGTTTTTT. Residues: CASSQIGRLAGHGELFF.

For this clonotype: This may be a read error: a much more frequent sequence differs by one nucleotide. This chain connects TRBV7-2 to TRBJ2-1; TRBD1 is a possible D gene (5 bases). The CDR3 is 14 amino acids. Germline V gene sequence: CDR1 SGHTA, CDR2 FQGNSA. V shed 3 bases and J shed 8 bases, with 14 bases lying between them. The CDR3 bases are TGTGCCAGCAGCTTGGCAGGGCCCCACGATGAGCAGTTCTTC. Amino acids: CASSLAGPHDEQFF.

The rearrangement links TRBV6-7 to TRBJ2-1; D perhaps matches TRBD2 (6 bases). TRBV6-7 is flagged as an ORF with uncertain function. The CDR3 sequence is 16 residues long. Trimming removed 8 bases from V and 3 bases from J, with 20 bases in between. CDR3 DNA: TGTGCCAGCGTCCTTTGGGCGGGACCTCTCTACAATGAGCAGTTCTTC. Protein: CASVLWAGPLYNEQFF.

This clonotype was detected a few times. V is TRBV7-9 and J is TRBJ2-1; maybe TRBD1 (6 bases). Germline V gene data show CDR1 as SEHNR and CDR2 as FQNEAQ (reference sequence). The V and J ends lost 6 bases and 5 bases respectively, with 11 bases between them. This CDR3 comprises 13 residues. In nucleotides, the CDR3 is TGTGCCAGCAGGTCGGACAGCCACAATGAGCAGTTCTTC. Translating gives CASRSDSHNEQFF. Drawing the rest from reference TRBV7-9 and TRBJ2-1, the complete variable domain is DTGVSQNPRHKITKRGQNVTFRCDPISEHNRLYWYRQTLGQGPEFLTYFQNEAQLEKSRLLSDRFSAERPKGSFSTLEIQRTEQGDSAMYLCASRSDSHNEQFFGPGTRLTVL.

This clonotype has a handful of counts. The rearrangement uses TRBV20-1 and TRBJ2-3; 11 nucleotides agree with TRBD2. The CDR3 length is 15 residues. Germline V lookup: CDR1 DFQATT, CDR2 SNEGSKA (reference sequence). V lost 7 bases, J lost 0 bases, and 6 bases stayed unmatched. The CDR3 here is CSGTSGSTSTDTQYF. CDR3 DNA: TGCAGTGGTACTAGCGGGAGTACGAGCACAGATACGCAGTATTTT.

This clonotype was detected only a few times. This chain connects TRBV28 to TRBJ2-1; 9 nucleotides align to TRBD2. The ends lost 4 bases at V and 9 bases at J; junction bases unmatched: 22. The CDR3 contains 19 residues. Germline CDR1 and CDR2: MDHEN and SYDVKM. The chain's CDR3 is CASSSLLGGSGRFDGEQFF. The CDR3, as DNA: TGTGCCAGCAGTTCATTATTGGGTGGCAGCGGGAGGTTTGATGGTGAGCAGTTCTTC.

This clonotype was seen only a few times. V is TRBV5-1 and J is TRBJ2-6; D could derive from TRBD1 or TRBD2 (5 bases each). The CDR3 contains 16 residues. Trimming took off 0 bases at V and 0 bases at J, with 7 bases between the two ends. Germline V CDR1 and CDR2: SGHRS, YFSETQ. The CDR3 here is CASSLGDGSGANVLTF. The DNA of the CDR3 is TGCGCCAGCAGCTTGGGGGACGGCTCTGGGGCCAACGTCCTGACTTTC. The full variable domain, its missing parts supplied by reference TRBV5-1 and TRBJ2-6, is KAGVTQTPRYLIKTRGQQVTLSCSPISGHRSVSWYQQTPGQGLQFLFEYFSETQRNKGNFPGRFSGRQFSNSRSEMNVSTLELGDSALYLCASSLGDGSGANVLTFGAGSRLTVL.

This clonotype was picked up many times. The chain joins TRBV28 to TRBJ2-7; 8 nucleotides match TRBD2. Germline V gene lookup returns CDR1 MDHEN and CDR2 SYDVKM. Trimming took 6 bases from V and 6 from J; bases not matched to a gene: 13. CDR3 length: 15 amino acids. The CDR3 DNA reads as TGTGCCAGCAGCCCCGGGGGGGCGGGAGGAGTCGAGCAGTACTTC. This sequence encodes CASSPGGAGGVEQYF.

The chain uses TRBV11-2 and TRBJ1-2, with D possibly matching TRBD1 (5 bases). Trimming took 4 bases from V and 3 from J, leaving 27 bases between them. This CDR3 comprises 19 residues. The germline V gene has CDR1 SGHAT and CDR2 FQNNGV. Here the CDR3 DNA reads TGTGCCAGCAGCTCGATCCAGACCCCTAAGGGGCGCTTCCACTATGGCTACACCTTC. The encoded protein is CASSSIQTPKGRFHYGYTF.